This TCR beta chain was sequenced in a study of T cell responses to AZD1222 COVID-19 vaccine. Study at large: Second-dose intervals near 4 or 12 weeks were combined.

Measured with immunoSEQ multiplex PCR; TCRdb has only the in-frame clones, and not every one. The sample carries 50,000 or so clones, about 87% recorded once. Germline CDR1 is SGHRS and CDR2 is YFSETQ. V was clipped by 3 bases and J by 0 bases; unmatched bases: 6. The CDR3 length is 16 residues. This chain connects TRBV5-1 to TRBJ1-3; 7 bases are a match to TRBD1. The starting material was peripheral blood, obtained on day 0 of AZD1222 vaccination. The TCR originated in an adult in good health. CDR3 residues: CASSSGTVLSGNTIYF. CDR3 nucleotide sequence: TGCGCCAGCAGCTCCGGGACAGTTCTCTCTGGAAACACCATATATTTT.